The rows below give T cell receptor beta chains drawn from one sample of a study of blood T cell repertoires in COVID-19. TCRdb keeps only in-frame clones here, not all; method: immunoSEQ multiplex PCR. The sample records around 190,000 clones, 80% being singletons. What was sequenced was peripheral blood. Receptors originate from a man between 65 and 85 years old with active or convalescent COVID-19. Both conserved end residues are part of each CDR3. D genes are given only for firm matches. The listing skips clone size in some rows; elsewhere it reads once, few, many or a size class.

NA,TRBV27,TRBD1,TRBJ2-7,TGTGCCAGCAGAGGATCGGACAGGGGCTACTACGAGCAGTACTTC,CASRGSDRGYYEQYF
NA,TRBV10-1,TRBD1,TRBJ1-1,TGCGCCAGCAGTCCGGGACAGTGGGCTGAAGCTTTCTTT,CASSPGQWAEAFF
NA,TRBV18,NA,TRBJ2-1,TGTGCCAGCTCACCAGAGGCAAGCTCCTACAATGAGCAGTTCTTC,CASSPEASSYNEQFF
NA,TRBV7-2,TRBD1,TRBJ2-2,TGTGCCAGCAGCGACAGGGTTGCCGGGGAGCTGTTTTTT,CASSDRVAGELFF
few,TRBV5-4,TRBD1,TRBJ2-5,TGTGCCAGCAGCTTGGTAGGGACAGGGTTGCCGGAGACCCAGTACTTC,CASSLVGTGLPETQYF
NA,TRBV5-1,NA,TRBJ1-1,TGCGCCAGCAGCCCCCAGGGTGAGGCTGAAGCTTTCTTT,CASSPQGEAEAFF
many,TRBV9,TRBD2,TRBJ2-1,TGTGCCAGCAGCGGCGGGGGGCATGAGCAGTTCTTC,CASSGGGHEQFF
NA,TRBV2,NA,TRBJ2-1,TGTGCCAGCAGAGCAGCGAGCTCCTACAATGAGCAGTTCTTC,CASRAASSYNEQFF
NA,TRBV19,NA,TRBJ1-5,TGTGCCAGTAGTATATTGGGAGTTTATAATCAGCCCCAGCATTTT,CASSILGVYNQPQHF
once,TRBV18,NA,TRBJ1-4,TGTGCCAGCTCACAACAGACTAATGAAAAACTGTTTTTT,CASSQQTNEKLFF
NA,TRBV9,NA,TRBJ2-5,TGTGCCAGCAGCCTACGAGGACAGATTCAAGAGACCCAGTACTTC,CASSLRGQIQETQYF
once,TRBV7-6,NA,TRBJ1-6,TGTGCCAGCAGCTCCCTAGTCGGGGGGAATTCACCCCTCCACTTT,CASSSLVGGNSPLHF
NA,TRBV7-2,NA,TRBJ1-1,TGTGCCAGCAGCTTTGATCAGGGAACGAACACTGAAGCTTTCTTT,CASSFDQGTNTEAFF
NA,TRBV11-2,TRBD2,TRBJ2-2,TGTGCCAGCAGCTACATTGTAGCGGGGAGCACCGGGGAGCTGTTTTTT,CASSYIVAGSTGELFF
NA,TRBV29-1,TRBD1,TRBJ1-2,TGCAGCGTCCCCGGGACAGGGGGCTATGGCTACACCTTC,CSVPGTGGYGYTF
NA,TRBV5-1,TRBD2,TRBJ2-5,TGCGCCAGCAGCTTGGTATCGCCTAGCGGGGGCCAAGAGACCCAGTACTTC,CASSLVSPSGGQETQYF
NA,TRBV9,NA,TRBJ2-5,TGTGCCAGCAGCCCGCGCCCTTTGACAGGCCAAGAGACCCAGTACTTC,CASSPRPLTGQETQYF
NA,TRBV5-4,TRBD2,TRBJ2-2,TGTGCCAGCAGCTTAAGGCGGGGGTACACCGGGGAGCTGTTTTTT,CASSLRRGYTGELFF
NA,TRBV10-3,TRBD2,TRBJ2-5,TGTGCCATCAGTGAGTCAGGACTAGCAATTGGGGAGACCCAGTACTTC,CAISESGLAIGETQYF
NA,TRBV7-2,NA,TRBJ1-1,TGTGCCAGCAGCTTAATACCGGGGAACACTGAAGCTTTCTTT,CASSLIPGNTEAFF
NA,TRBV4-1,NA,TRBJ2-1,TGCGCCAGCAGCCAAGATCGGTCGCTGGGGACACCCAATGAGCAGTTCTTC,CASSQDRSLGTPNEQFF
NA,TRBV6-1,TRBD1,TRBJ1-2,TGTGCCAGCAGTCTGGACAGGGCGGCCGGCTACACCTTC,CASSLDRAAGYTF
NA,TRBV7-9,NA,TRBJ1-1,TGTGCCAGCAGCTTGGAGGACCCTGAAGCTTTCTTT,CASSLEDPEAFF
NA,TRBV5-4,TRBD2,TRBJ2-1,TGTGCCAGCAGCACGGGACTAGCGGGAATCGGGGATGAGCAGTTCTTC,CASSTGLAGIGDEQFF
many,TRBV12-3/TRBV12-4,NA,TRBJ2-2,TGTGCCAGCAGTTTATCTCACACCGGGGAGCTGTTTTTT,CASSLSHTGELFF
few,TRBV19,NA,TRBJ1-2,TGTGCCAGTAGTGCGGGGGCTAGGTATGGCTACACCTTC,CASSAGARYGYTF
few,TRBV19,NA,TRBJ1-4,TGTGCCAGTAGTGTAGCCAGTATTAATGAAAAACTGTTTTTT,CASSVASINEKLFF
many,TRBV13,NA,TRBJ2-7,TGTGCCAGCAGCTTAAGTGGGGCGTCCTACGAGCAGTACTTC,CASSLSGASYEQYF
NA,TRBV5-1,TRBD1,TRBJ1-1,TGCGCCAGCAGCTTTGGACAGGCAATGAACACTGAAGCTTTCTTT,CASSFGQAMNTEAFF
NA,TRBV15,NA,TRBJ1-6,TGTGCCACCAGCAGAGGACAGAATTCACCCCTCCACTTT,CATSRGQNSPLHF
few,TRBV30,NA,TRBJ1-2,TGTGCCTGGAGTCCGGCGGCAGTCTATGGCTACACCTTC,CAWSPAAVYGYTF
NA,TRBV9,NA,TRBJ1-2,TGTGCCAGCAGCGTAGCTCTTACGACAGGACGTGATGGCTACACCTTC,CASSVALTTGRDGYTF